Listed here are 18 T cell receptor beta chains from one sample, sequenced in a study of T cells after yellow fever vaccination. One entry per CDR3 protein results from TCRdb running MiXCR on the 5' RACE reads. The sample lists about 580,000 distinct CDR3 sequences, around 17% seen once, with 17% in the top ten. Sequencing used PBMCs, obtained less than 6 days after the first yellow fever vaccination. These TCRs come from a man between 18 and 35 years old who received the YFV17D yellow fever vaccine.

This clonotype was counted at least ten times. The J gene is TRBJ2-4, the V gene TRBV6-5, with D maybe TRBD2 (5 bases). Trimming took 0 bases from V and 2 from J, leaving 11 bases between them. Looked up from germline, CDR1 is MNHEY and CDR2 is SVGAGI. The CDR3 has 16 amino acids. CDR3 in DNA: TGTGCCAGCAGTTACTCTGGGGTCGGGACCAAAAACATTCAGTACTTC. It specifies CASSYSGVGTKNIQYF.

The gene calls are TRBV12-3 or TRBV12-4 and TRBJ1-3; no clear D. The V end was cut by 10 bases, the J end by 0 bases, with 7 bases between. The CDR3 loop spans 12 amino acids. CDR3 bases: TGTGCCACACAGACCTCTGGAAACACCATATATTTT. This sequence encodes CATQTSGNTIYF.

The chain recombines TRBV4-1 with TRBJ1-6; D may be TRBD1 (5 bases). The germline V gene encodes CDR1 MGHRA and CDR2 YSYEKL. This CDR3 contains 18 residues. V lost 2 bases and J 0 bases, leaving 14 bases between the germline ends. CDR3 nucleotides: TGCGCCAGCAGCCAAAGAACGGCAGGGAGCTCCTATAATTCACCCCTCCACTTT. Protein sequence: CASSQRTAGSSYNSPLHF.

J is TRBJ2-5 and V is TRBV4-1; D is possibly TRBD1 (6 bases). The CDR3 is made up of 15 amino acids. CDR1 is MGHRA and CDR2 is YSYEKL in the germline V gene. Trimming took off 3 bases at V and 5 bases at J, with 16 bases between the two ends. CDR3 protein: CASSHEPGVQETQYF. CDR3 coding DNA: TGCGCCAGCAGCCATGAACCAGGGGTACAGGAGACCCAGTACTTC.

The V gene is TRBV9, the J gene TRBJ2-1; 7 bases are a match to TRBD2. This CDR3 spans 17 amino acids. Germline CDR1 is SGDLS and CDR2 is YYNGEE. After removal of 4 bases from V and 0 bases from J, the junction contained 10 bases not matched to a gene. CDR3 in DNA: TGTGCCAGCAGCCAACTTAGCGGGCTGAGCTCCTACAATGAGCAGTTCTTC. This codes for CASSQLSGLSSYNEQFF.

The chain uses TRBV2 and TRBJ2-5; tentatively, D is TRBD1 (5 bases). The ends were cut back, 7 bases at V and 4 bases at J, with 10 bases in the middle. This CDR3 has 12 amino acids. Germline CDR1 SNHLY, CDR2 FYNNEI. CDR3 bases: TGTGCCAGCAAAGAAAGGGGAGAGACCCAGTACTTC. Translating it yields CASKERGETQYF.

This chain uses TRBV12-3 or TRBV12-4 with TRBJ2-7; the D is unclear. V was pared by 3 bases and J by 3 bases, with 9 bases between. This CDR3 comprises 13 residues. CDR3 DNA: TGTGCCAGCAGTTTGAGAGTGAACTACGAGCAGTACTTC. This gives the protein CASSLRVNYEQYF.

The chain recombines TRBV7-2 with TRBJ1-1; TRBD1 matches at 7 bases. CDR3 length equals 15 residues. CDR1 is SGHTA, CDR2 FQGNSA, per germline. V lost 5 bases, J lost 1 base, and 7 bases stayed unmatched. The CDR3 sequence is CASSTSGQPNTEAFF. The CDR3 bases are TGTGCCAGCAGCACCTCGGGACAGCCGAACACTGAAGCTTTCTTT.

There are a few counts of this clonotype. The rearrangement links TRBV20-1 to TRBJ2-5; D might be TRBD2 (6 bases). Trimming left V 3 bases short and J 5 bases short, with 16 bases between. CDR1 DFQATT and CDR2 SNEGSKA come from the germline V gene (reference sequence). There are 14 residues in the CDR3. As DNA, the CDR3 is TGCAGTGCTAGTTTAGCGGACGGATTGGAGACCCAGTACTTC. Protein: CSASLADGLETQYF.

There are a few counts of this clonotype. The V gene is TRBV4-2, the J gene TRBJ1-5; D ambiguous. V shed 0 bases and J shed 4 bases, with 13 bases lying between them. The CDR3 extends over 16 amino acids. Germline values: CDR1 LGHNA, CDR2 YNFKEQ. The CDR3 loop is CASSQEGGKANQPQHF. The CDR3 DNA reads TGTGCCAGCAGCCAAGAAGGCGGAAAAGCAAATCAGCCCCAGCATTTT.

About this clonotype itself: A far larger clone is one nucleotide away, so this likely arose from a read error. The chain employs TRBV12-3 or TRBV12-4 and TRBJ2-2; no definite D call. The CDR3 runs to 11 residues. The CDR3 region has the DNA TGTGCCTGCAGTTTTGCCGGGGAGCTGTTTTTT. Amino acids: CACSFAGELFF.

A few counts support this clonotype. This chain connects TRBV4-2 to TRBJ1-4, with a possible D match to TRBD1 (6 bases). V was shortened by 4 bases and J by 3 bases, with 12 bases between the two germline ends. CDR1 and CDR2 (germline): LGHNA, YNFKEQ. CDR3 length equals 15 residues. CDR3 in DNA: TGTGCCAGCAGCCTGGATAAGGGGGCTAATGAAAAACTGTTTTTT. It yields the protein CASSLDKGANEKLFF.

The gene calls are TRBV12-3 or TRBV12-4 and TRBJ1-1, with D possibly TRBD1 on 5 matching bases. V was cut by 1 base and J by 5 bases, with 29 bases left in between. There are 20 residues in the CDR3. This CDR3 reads CASSLGIQGVGRGWRTEAFF. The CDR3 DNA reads TGTGCCAGCAGTTTAGGTATCCAGGGAGTAGGTCGAGGGTGGAGGACTGAAGCTTTCTTT.

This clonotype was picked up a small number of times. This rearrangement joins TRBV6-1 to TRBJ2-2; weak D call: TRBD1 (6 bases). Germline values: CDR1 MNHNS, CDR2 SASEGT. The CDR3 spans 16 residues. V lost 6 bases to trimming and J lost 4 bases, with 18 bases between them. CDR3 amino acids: CASSRKAGGITGELFF. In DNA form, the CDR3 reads TGTGCCAGCAGCCGAAAGGCTGGGGGCATCACCGGGGAGCTGTTTTTT.

CDR3 in amino acids: CARGRLGVGDEQFF. The CDR3 DNA follows: TGTGCCAGAGGGCGCTTAGGGGTAGGCGATGAGCAGTTCTTC. V usage is TRBV2 and J usage is TRBJ2-1, with D possibly matching TRBD1 (5 bases). This CDR3 is built from 14 residues. Between the trimmed V and J ends, which lost 9 bases and 8 bases, there was a span of 20 bases. CDR1 and CDR2 (germline): SNHLY, FYNNEI.

The CDR3 loop is CASSLERSGNEQFF. The CDR3 DNA reads TGTGCCAGCAGTTTAGAGCGGTCCGGGAATGAGCAGTTCTTC. V gene TRBV12-3 or TRBV12-4 combines with J gene TRBJ2-1; the D gene is possibly TRBD2 (5 bases). This CDR3 has 14 amino acids. V lost 1 base to trimming and J lost 7 bases, with 11 bases between them.

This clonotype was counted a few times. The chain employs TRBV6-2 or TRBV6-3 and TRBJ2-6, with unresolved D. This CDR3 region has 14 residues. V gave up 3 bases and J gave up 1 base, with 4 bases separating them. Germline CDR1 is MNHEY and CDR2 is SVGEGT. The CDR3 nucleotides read TGTGCCAGCAGTTATGATTCTGGGGCCAACGTCCTGACTTTC. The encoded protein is CASSYDSGANVLTF.

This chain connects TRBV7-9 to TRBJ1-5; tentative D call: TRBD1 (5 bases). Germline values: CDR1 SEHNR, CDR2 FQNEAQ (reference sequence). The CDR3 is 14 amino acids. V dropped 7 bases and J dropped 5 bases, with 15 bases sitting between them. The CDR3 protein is CASTEDSVHQPQHF. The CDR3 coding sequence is TGTGCCAGCACTGAAGACAGCGTACATCAGCCCCAGCATTTT.